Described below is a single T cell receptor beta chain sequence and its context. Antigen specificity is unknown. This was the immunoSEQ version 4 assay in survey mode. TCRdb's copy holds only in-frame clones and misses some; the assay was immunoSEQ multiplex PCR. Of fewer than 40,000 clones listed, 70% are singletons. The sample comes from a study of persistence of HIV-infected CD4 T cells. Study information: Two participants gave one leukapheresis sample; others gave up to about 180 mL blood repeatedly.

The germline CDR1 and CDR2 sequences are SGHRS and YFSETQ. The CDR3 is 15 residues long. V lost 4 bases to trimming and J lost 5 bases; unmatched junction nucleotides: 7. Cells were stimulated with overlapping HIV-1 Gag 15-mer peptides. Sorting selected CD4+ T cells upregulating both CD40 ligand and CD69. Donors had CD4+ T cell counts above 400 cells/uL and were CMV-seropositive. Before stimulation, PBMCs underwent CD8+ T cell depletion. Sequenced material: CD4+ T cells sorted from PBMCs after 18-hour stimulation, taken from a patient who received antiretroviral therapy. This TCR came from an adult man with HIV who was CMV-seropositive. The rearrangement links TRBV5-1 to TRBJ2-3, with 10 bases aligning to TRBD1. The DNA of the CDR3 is TGCGCCAGCAGCCCCCGACAGGGGGCGGGAGATACGCAGTATTTT. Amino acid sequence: CASSPRQGAGDTQYF.